Below, 22 T cell receptor beta chains from the same sample are listed, as sequenced in a study of monozygotic twins with inflammatory bowel disease. TCRdb re-called the 5' RACE reads and shows each CDR3 protein once, DNA omitted. The repertoire table contains 150,000 or so distinct CDR3 sequences. The sample was blood. Receptor source: a human donor with ulcerative colitis or Crohn's disease, or a healthy co-twin of an affected twin (not recorded which).

V is TRBV9 and J is TRBJ2-1; TCRdb's D call, TRBD1, is unchecked because there is no DNA. CDR3 length equals 16 residues. The germline CDR1 and CDR2 sequences are SGDLS and YYNGEE. The CDR3 sequence: CASSVAGAGALNEQFF. Using reference TRBV9 and TRBJ2-1 for the parts outside the CDR3, the full variable domain is DSGVTQTPKHLITATGQRVTLRCSPRSGDLSVYWYQQSLDQGLQFLIQYYNGEERAKGNILERFSAQQFPDLHSELNLSSLELGDSALYFCASSVAGAGALNEQFFGPGTRLTVL.

The chain's CDR3 is CASSAPLDRRVAGANVLTF. This chain links TRBV6-4 with TRBJ2-6; absent DNA, TCRdb's TRBD1 call cannot be checked. CDR1 is MRHNA, CDR2 SNTAGT, per germline. The length of the CDR3 is 19 residues.

This sequence joins TRBV28 and TRBJ2-2; TCRdb picks TRBD1, but there is no DNA to check that call. This CDR3 comprises 17 residues. Looked up from germline, CDR1 is MDHEN and CDR2 is SYDVKM. The CDR3 sequence is CASSPQTGTGVTGELFF.

This rearrangement joins TRBV9 to TRBJ2-1; TCRdb lists TRBD1, though no DNA is available to test this call. This CDR3 is built from 14 residues. The germline gives CDR1 SGDLS, CDR2 YYNGEE. The CDR3 loop reads CASSVTGTNNEQFF. Combining the CDR3 with reference TRBV9 and TRBJ2-1 gives the whole variable domain DSGVTQTPKHLITATGQRVTLRCSPRSGDLSVYWYQQSLDQGLQFLIQYYNGEERAKGNILERFSAQQFPDLHSELNLSSLELGDSALYFCASSVTGTNNEQFFGPGTRLTVL.

The chain is built from TRBV28 and TRBJ1-4; the D call from TCRdb, TRBD1, cannot be confirmed without DNA. The CDR3 loop spans 15 amino acids. Germline CDR1 and CDR2: MDHEN and SYDVKM. This CDR3 reads CASSPPGGIGEKLFF.

This rearrangement joins TRBV5-1 to TRBJ2-5. The CDR3 is made up of 13 amino acids. Germline V gives CDR1 SGHRS, CDR2 YFSETQ. CDR3 loop: CASSLVGEETQYF.

This chain uses TRBV6-2 or TRBV6-3 with TRBJ2-1; TCRdb calls TRBD2, which cannot be checked without DNA. The germline V gene has CDR1 MNHEY and CDR2 SVGEGT. The CDR3 runs to 17 residues. The CDR3 region is CASSYASRLAGGHEQFF.

CDR3 sequence reads: CASSLFATDFYGYTF. The gene calls are TRBV27 and TRBJ1-2; the D call of TRBD1 rests on TCRdb alone, since no DNA is present to check it. The CDR3 spans 15 residues. In germline, CDR1 is MNHEY, CDR2 SMNVEV (reference sequence).

This chain connects TRBV5-1 to TRBJ2-7; the TCRdb call, TRBD1, lacks DNA for checking. The germline V gene encodes CDR1 SGHRS and CDR2 YFSETQ. This CDR3 is 15 amino acids long. CDR3 sequence: CASSLLRTGNGEQYF.

The V and J genes are TRBV6-1 and TRBJ2-3; TCRdb proposes TRBD1, but this gene call is untestable without DNA. This CDR3 is built from 14 residues. Germline assignment: CDR1 MNHNS and CDR2 SASEGT. The CDR3: CASSPLVRTDTQYF.

The rearrangement joins TRBV19 to TRBJ2-1; TCRdb lists TRBD1, though no DNA is available to test this call. Germline V gene sequence: CDR1 LNHDA, CDR2 SQIVND (reference sequence). CDR3 size: 15 residues. The chain's CDR3 is CASSSGALSYNEQFF. The full variable domain, its missing parts supplied by reference TRBV19 and TRBJ2-1, is DGGITQSPKYLFRKEGQNVTLSCEQNLNHDAMYWYRQDPGQGLRLIYYSQIVNDFQKGDIAEGYSVSREKKESFPLTVTSAQKNPTAFYLCASSSGALSYNEQFFGPGTRLTVL.

J is TRBJ2-1 and V is TRBV7-2; checking the TCRdb D call of TRBD1 is not possible without DNA. Germline loops: CDR1 SGHTA, CDR2 FQGNSA. This CDR3 spans 11 amino acids. The CDR3 sequence is CASSFTGVQFF.

The CDR3 protein is CASSRRTSGFNEQLF. The chain carries TRBV4-3 and TRBJ2-1; TCRdb selects TRBD2, and the lack of DNA leaves this call unchecked. CDR1 is LGHNA and CDR2 is YSLEER in the germline V gene. The CDR3 is 15 residues long.

The rearrangement joins TRBV4-3 to TRBJ2-1; absent DNA, TCRdb's TRBD2 call cannot be checked. This CDR3 has 17 amino acids. Germline loops: CDR1 LGHNA, CDR2 YSLEER. The CDR3 reads CASSPLIGGTSYNEQFF.

The chain carries TRBV12-3 or TRBV12-4 and TRBJ2-1; TCRdb calls TRBD2, which cannot be checked without DNA. This CDR3 is 19 amino acids long. The CDR3 protein is CASSSYPGLADMRGNEQFF.

The chain links TRBV29-1 to TRBJ2-6. The CDR3 covers 15 residues. CDR1 is SQVTM, CDR2 ANQGSEA, per germline. CDR3 sequence: CSVVGARSGANVLTF.

This sequence joins TRBV20-1 and TRBJ2-3; as DNA is missing, the TRBD1 call by TCRdb cannot be tested. The V gene's germline CDR1 is DFQATT and CDR2 SNEGSKA (reference sequence). CDR3 length equals 14 residues. The CDR3 loop reads CSARVAGVTDTQYF.

The V call is TRBV18, the J call TRBJ2-7; TCRdb's D gene call, TRBD1, goes unchecked for lack of DNA. The germline gives CDR1 KGHSH, CDR2 LQKENI. The CDR3 is 14 amino acids. CDR3 sequence reads: CASSRDLDSYEQYF.

CDR3 loop: CASSYYRTLNSPLHF. V and J are TRBV6-5 and TRBJ1-6; checking the TCRdb D call of TRBD1 is not possible without DNA. Germline CDR1 reads MNHEY; CDR2 reads SVGAGI. This CDR3 comprises 15 residues.

V usage is TRBV24-1 and J usage is TRBJ2-7; TCRdb indicates TRBD1, and absent DNA this call remains unverified. Germline V gene data show CDR1 as KGHDR and CDR2 as SFDVKD. The CDR3 spans 13 residues. The CDR3 sequence is CATQGRGTYEQYF.

The chain recombines TRBV6-2 or TRBV6-3 with TRBJ2-2; checking the TCRdb D call of TRBD2 is not possible without DNA. Germline values: CDR1 MNHEY, CDR2 SVGEGT. The CDR3 covers 16 residues. The CDR3: CASNLGGGRGTGELFF.

The chain employs TRBV18 and TRBJ1-5; TCRdb returns TRBD1, unconfirmable since there is no DNA. The CDR3 is 17 residues long. CDR1 is KGHSH, CDR2 LQKENI, per germline. Here the CDR3 reads CASSSTGETGGNQPQHF.